The T cell receptor beta chain under discussion was sequenced for a study of OX40 agonist ivuxolimab in advanced cancers. A note on the overall study: Ivuxolimab was an agonistic, fully human IgG2 monoclonal antibody directed against OX40 (CD134), a costimulatory receptor. Intravenous ivuxolimab was administered to patients every 2 weeks at six dose levels: 0.01, 0.1, 0.3, 1.5, 3 and 10 mg/kg. Among the roughly 50 dose-escalation patients, some 20 had hepatocellular carcinoma, about 15 melanoma, 9 renal cell carcinoma and 9 head and neck cancer. In the dose-escalation cohort, roughly four fifths of patients were male, and the mean age was approximately 60 years, with a range of about 23 to 90. Patients were allowed to have had prior anti-PD-1, anti-PD-L1 or anti-CTLA-4 therapy, and 40% of the dose-escalation patients had previously received checkpoint inhibitors. Three dose-escalation patients achieved partial responses, one with hepatocellular carcinoma and two with cutaneous melanoma. The point of sequencing TCRbeta in the periphery was to test whether ivuxolimab changed TCR sequence diversity and drove clonal T-cell expansion. The paper describes the monotherapy dose-escalation part (N ≈ 49 patients) of the phase I trial of ivuxolimab.

Findings and caveats that apply to the study as a whole: The antigen specificity of the clonally expanded peripheral T cells was not determined. At doses of 0.1 to 3.0 mg/kg, clonal expansion of both CD4+ and CD8+ T cells in blood was seen between baseline and week 6. Low levels of normalized T-cell clonal expansion were also seen in some nonresponding patients. Partial responders in the 0.1-3.0 mg/kg groups had among the lowest normalized peripheral clonal expansion, especially among CD8+ T cells. On average, CD8+ T cells showed more expanded clones than CD4+ T cells after ivuxolimab.

Unmatched junction bases come to 9, with V trimmed by 0 bases and J by 13 bases. Inclusive of the bounding cysteine and phenylalanine, the CDR3 is 14 residues long. Kept here is only the CDR3 DNA, which spans 42 bases and is read in frame from base 1. The germline V gene gives CDR1 as ENHRY and CDR2 as SYGVKD. Patients with a history of autoimmune disease or receiving systemic immunosuppression were excluded from the trial. Peripheral blood for TCR sequencing was drawn from every dose cohort at baseline, at cycle 4 day 1 and at cycle 7 day 1. The samples were taken from a phase I, first-in-human, multicenter, open-label dose-escalation trial of ivuxolimab. Adults with locally advanced or metastatic head and neck squamous cell, hepatocellular, melanoma or renal cell carcinoma were enrolled in the trial. Before TCR sequencing, CD4+ T cells and CD8+ T cells from peripheral blood were sorted into separate populations.

Of note for this clone: The clone's antigen remains unknown. Qualities for individual bases were not recorded, and no much larger clone is one base off.

Genomic DNA was extracted from sorted cells for sequencing of the TCRbeta CDR3 region. The immunoSEQ Assay was used to sequence the TCRbeta CDR3 regions. The table was pulled from immuneACCESS by TCRdb, which kept in-frame rearrangements only. Such tables lose some clones; where checked, under half of the loss comes from unresolved V genes, and the rest has no known cause. The sample records under 65,000 clones, 80% to 90% of which are singletons. The ten largest make up roughly 2.1% of the sample. Specimen: CD4+ or CD8+ T cells sorted from blood, collected in a trial of the OX40 agonist ivuxolimab. The receptor was isolated from an adult with an advanced solid tumor such as melanoma, head and neck, liver or kidney cancer. The chain is encoded by TRBV10-3 joined to TRBJ2-7, and TRBD1 aligns with 10 junction nucleotides. The nucleotide sequence is given as TGTGCCATCAGTGAGTCGCTGGGACAGGGGATTTTTTACTTC. It encodes CAISESLGQGIFYF.